This T cell receptor (beta chain) was sequenced during a study of PD-L1 blockade in urothelial cancer (TCRdb year 2017). Regarding the research as a whole: All patients started therapy in the mid-2010s and received atezolizumab 1,200 mg intravenously every 3 weeks. About nine tenths of the roughly 29 patients were identified as males with urothelial cancer of bladder origin, and a prior smoking history was reported by 18 of 29 patients. Patients had an ECOG performance status of 0 or 1 and had received between 0 and 3 prior chemotherapy regimens. Blood samples were analyzed at two time points: 3 weeks after treatment start (second dose) and 6 weeks after treatment start. A median of around 150,000 T cells and 80,000 or so unique TCRs was obtained from blood samples, and a median clonality of approximately 0.08 was observed. The study, an exploratory multi-omic analysis, examined somatic, immune and clinical correlates of response to PD-L1 blockade with atezolizumab in urothelial cancer. Pretreatment tumor samples, along with matched peripheral blood collected serially before and after atezolizumab treatment, underwent TCR sequencing. Durable clinical benefit was defined as a progression-free survival longer than 6 months, and TCR features were additionally tested against progression-free survival and overall survival. In the same patients who had TCR sequencing, pretreatment tumors also underwent whole exome sequencing and RNA sequencing. Durable clinical benefit was achieved by nine patients but not by the remaining 20. Twenty-nine patients had pretreatment blood TCR-seq, some 25 had at least one posttreatment blood collection, and some 25 had tumor TCR-seq.

Synthetic TCR analog templates were spiked into each PCR so that absolute template abundance could be estimated from read counts. The immunoSEQ assay was used to amplify TCRbeta CDR3 regions from genomic DNA with bias-controlled V and J gene primers. Sequencing of rearranged TCRbeta segments was done at approximately 20X coverage. From the authors' description of their analysis: Sequencing errors were corrected by clustering, and CDR3s were annotated against IMGT so that V, D and J genes could be assigned. Downstream analyses used only productive TCRbeta rearrangements, leaving out any out-of-frame or stop-codon sequences. To compute clonality, Shannon entropy was normalized by the log of the number of unique productive sequences and then subtracted from one. Fisher's exact test with Benjamini-Hochberg correction, at a threshold of adjusted p below 0.01, was used to find clones that differed between time points or between blood and tumor. Not all clones reach the TCRdb copy of this immuneACCESS table, which keeps in-frame sequences only. Checked studies attribute under half of the gap to unresolved V genes and leave the rest unexplained. V and J calls and clone size are those listed in that table; D and trimming were worked out from the DNA. Recorded for this sample are approximately 20,000 clones; around 90% of them occurred a single time. The ten top clones hold approximately 16% of the sample.

As regards this clone: The specificity of this receptor is unknown. Base qualities are not provided; no much larger clone lies one nucleotide away.

Via the germline V gene (reference sequence), CDR1 is SEHNR and CDR2 FQNEAQ. Counted from cysteine to phenylalanine, this CDR3 has 14 amino acids. Kept here is only the CDR3 DNA, which spans 42 bases and is read in frame from base 1. Trimming costs V 5 bases and J 11 bases, and their ends lie 19 bases apart. Here is what the overall study found, with its caveats: Patients with durable benefit showed greater expansion of tumor-associated TCR clones in peripheral blood 3 weeks after starting treatment (n ≈ 22, p = 0.022). Because the sample size was small (n = 29) and many of the analyses were exploratory, the results are meant to be hypothesis-generating. Improved progression-free and overall survival was associated with having pretreatment peripheral blood TCR clonality below the median.

The cohort included about 30 patients with locally advanced or metastatic urothelial carcinoma who were treated at Memorial Sloan Kettering on a trial protocol. Peripheral blood mononuclear cells were collected pretreatment and during treatment, with between 1 and 8 total time points obtained per patient. The Qiagen DNeasy Blood extraction kit was used to purify genomic DNA from total PBMCs and from tumor samples. PBMCs were collected pretreatment and during treatment, and were isolated and stored as previously described. The V gene is TRBV7-9 and the J gene is TRBJ1-5, with no D gene named confidently. This receptor was taken from an older woman with urothelial cancer. This material consisted of PBMCs, taken around atezolizumab (anti-PD-L1) treatment. The CDR3 reads as follows: CASSDRHLFGAQHF. The sequenced DNA is TGTGCCAGCAGCGACCGCCACTTATTCGGGGCCCAGCATTTT.